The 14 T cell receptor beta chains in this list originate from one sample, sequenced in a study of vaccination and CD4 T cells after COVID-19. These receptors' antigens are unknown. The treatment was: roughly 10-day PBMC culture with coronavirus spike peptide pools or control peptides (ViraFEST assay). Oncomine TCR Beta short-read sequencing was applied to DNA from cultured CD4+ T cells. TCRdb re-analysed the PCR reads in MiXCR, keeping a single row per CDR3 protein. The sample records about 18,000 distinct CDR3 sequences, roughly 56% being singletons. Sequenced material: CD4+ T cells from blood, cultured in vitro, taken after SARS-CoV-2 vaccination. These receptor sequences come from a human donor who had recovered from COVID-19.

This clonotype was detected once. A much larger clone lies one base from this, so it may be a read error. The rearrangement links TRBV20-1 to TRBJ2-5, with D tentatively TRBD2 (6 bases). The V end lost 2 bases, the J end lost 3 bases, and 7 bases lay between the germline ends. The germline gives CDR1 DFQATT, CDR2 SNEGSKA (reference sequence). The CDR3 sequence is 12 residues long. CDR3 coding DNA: TGCAGTGCTAGATGCGGGGAAGAGACCCAGTACTTC. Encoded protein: CSARCGEETQYF.

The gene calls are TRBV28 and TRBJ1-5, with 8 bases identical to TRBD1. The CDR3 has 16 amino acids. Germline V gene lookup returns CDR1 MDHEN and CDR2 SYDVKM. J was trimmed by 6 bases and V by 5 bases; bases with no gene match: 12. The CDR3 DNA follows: TGTGCCAGCAGTCCCCGGACAGGGAATTTCGGTCAGCCCCAGCATTTT. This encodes CASSPRTGNFGQPQHF.

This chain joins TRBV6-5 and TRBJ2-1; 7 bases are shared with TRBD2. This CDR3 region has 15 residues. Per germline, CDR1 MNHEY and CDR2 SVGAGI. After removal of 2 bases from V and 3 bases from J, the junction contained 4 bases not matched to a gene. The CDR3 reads CASSYVAGDYNEQFF. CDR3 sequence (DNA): TGTGCCAGCAGTTACGTCGCGGGGGACTACAATGAGCAGTTCTTC.

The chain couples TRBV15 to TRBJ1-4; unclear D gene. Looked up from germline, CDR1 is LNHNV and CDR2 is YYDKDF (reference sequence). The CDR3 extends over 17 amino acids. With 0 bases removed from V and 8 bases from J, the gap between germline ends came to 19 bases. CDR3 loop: CATSRDGGGDRGEKLFF. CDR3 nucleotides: TGTGCCACCAGCAGAGATGGTGGAGGAGACCGCGGGGAAAAACTGTTTTTT. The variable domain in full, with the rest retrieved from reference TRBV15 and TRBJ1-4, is DAMVIQNPRYQVTQFGKPVTLSCSQTLNHNVMYWYQQKSSQAPKLLFHYYDKDFNNEADTPDNFQSRRPNTSFCFLDIRSPGLGDTAMYLCATSRDGGGDRGEKLFFGSGTQLSVL.

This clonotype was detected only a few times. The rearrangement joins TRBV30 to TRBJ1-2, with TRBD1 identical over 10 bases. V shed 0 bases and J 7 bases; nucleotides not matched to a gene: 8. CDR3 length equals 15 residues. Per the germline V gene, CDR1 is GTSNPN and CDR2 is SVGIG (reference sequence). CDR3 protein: CAWSVPDRGYGGYTF. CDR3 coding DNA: TGTGCCTGGAGTGTACCGGACAGGGGGTACGGTGGCTACACCTTC.

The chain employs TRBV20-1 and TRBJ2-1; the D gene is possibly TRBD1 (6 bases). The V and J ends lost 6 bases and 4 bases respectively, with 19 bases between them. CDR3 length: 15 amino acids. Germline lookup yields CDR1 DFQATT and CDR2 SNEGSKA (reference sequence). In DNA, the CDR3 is TGCAGTGCACACTCCCCGGGACAAAATTACAATGAGCAGTTCTTC. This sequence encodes CSAHSPGQNYNEQFF.

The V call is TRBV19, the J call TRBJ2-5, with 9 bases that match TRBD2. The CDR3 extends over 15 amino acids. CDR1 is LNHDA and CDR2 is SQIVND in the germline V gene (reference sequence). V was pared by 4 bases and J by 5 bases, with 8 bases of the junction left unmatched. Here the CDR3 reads CASSKLSGSGETQYF. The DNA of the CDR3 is TGTGCCAGTAGTAAGCTTAGCGGGAGCGGGGAGACCCAGTACTTC.

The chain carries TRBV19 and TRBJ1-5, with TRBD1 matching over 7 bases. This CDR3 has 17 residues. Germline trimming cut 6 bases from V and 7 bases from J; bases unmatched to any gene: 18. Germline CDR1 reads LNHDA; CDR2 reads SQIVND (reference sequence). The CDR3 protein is CASSQKTSRGSRQPQHF. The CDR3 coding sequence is TGTGCCAGTAGCCAGAAAACCTCCAGGGGGTCGAGGCAGCCCCAGCATTTT.

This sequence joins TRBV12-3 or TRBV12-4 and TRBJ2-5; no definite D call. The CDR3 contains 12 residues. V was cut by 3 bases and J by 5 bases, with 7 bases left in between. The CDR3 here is CASSFGSETQYF. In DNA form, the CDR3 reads TGTGCCAGCAGTTTTGGTTCGGAGACCCAGTACTTC.

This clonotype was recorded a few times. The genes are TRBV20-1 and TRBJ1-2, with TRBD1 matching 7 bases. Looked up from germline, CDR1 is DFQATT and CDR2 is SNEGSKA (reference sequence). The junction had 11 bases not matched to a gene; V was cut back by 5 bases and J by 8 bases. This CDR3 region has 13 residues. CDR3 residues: CSAFRDRSGGYTF. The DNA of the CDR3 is TGCAGTGCTTTCCGGGACAGATCGGGAGGCTACACCTTC.

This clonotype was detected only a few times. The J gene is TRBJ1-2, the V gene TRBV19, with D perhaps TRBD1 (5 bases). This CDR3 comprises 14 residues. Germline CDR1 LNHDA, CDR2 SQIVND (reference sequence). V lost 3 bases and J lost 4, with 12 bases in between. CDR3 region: CASSMARGGYGYTF. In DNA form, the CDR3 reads TGTGCCAGTAGTATGGCTAGGGGCGGCTATGGCTACACCTTC.

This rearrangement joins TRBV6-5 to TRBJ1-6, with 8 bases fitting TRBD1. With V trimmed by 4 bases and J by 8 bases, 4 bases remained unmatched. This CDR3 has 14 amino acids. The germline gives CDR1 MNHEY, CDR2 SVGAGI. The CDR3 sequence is CASSSDRGDSPLHF. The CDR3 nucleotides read TGTGCCAGCAGTTCCGACAGGGGCGATTCACCCCTCCACTTT.

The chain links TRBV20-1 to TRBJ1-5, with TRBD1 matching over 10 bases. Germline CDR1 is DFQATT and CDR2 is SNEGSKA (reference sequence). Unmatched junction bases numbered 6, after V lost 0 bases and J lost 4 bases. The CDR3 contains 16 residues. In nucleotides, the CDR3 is TGCAGTGCTAGAGATTTCGGGACAGGGGAAAATCAGCCCCAGCATTTT. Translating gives CSARDFGTGENQPQHF.

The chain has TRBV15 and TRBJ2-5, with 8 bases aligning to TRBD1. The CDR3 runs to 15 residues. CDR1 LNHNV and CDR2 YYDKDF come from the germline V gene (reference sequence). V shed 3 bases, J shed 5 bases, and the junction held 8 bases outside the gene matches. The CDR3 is CATSRDTGGRETQYF. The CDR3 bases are TGTGCCACCAGCAGGGATACAGGGGGACGGGAGACCCAGTACTTC.